Given below is one TCR beta chain in context. PCR was performed using 60 Vbeta and 13 Jbeta primers. TCRdb's table, derived via immunoSEQ multiplex PCR, lists solely in-frame clones and lacks some. The listing contains around 210,000 clones. In germline, CDR1 is MDHEN, CDR2 SYDVKM. The CDR3 covers 17 residues. Deletions cut 6 bases from V and 0 bases from J, with 18 bases between. This entry belongs to a study of cytomegalovirus exposure and HLA in healthy donors. This TCR was sampled from a girl aged 2 to 10 in good health and CMV-seropositive. J is TRBJ1-5 and V is TRBV28; D unresolved. The sequencing sample was made of PBMCs. CDR3 in amino acids: CASSRDGIDYSNQPQHF. CDR3 nucleotide sequence: TGTGCCAGCAGCCGCGACGGCATTGACTATAGCAATCAGCCCCAGCATTTT. Looking up the rest from reference TRBV28 and TRBJ1-5 gives the full variable domain: DVKVTQSSRYLVKRTGEKVFLECVQDMDHENMFWYRQDPGLGLRLIYFSYDVKMKEKGDIPEGYSVSREKKERFSLILESASTNQTSMYLCASSRDGIDYSNQPQHFGDGTRLSIL.